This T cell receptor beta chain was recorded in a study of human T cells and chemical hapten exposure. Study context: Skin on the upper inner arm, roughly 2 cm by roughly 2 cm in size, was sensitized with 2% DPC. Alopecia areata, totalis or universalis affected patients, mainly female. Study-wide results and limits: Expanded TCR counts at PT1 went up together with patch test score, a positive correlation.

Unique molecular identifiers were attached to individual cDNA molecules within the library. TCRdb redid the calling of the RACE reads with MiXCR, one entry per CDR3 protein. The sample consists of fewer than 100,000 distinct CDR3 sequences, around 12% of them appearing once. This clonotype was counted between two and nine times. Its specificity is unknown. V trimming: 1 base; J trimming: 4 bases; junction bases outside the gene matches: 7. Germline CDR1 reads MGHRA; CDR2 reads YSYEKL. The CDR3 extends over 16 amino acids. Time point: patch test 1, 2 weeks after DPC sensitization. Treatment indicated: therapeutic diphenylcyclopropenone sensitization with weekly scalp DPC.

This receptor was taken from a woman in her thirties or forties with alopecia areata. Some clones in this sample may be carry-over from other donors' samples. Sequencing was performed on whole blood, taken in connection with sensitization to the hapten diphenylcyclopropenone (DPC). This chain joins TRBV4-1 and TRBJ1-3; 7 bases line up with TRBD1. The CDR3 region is CASSQAYGTDGNTIYF. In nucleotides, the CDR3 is TGCGCCAGCAGCCAAGCGTACGGGACAGACGGAAACACCATATATTTT.